These T cell receptor beta chains were read from a single sample in a study of cytotoxic CD8 clonotypes in ibrutinib-treated CLL. Repertoires were generated with immunoSEQ multiplex PCR, while TCRdb's copy carries only in-frame clones and drops some. The sample consists of about 63,000 clones, roughly 59% of them appearing once. Sequencing was performed on PBMCs, taken after 12 months of ibrutinib treatment. The receptors come from a human donor with chronic lymphocytic leukemia. Each CDR3 is given with its conserved first and last residue. The D gene is left open where the match is weak. Some rows have no size entry. The others give once, few or many, or a class for an expanded clone.

TRBD1 | TRBJ2-1 | TRBV11-1 | . | TGTGCCAGCAGCTTACGGGACAGGGAATTTGAGCAGTTCTTC | CASSLRDREFEQFF
TRBD2 | TRBJ2-7 | TRBV7-2 | many | TGTGCCAGCAGCCTCGGGGGACTAGCGGTCTACGAGCAGTACTTC | CASSLGGLAVYEQYF
TRBD2 | TRBJ2-5 | TRBV11-2 | once | TGTGCCAGCGCTATGGGTGGGCTAGCGGGTGAGACCCAGTACTTC | CASAMGGLAGETQYF
TRBD2 | TRBJ2-1 | TRBV11-2 | . | TGTGCCATCCAAAGGGGCGGGGGGGCTCAGGATGAGCAGTTCTTC | CAIQRGGGAQDEQFF
TRBD2 | TRBJ2-2 | TRBV2 | . | TGTGCCAGCAGTGCTAGCGCGGGACTAGCGGGGGACGGGGAGCTGTTTTTT | CASSASAGLAGDGELFF
. | TRBJ2-3 | TRBV6-1 | . | TGTGCCAGCAGTCAAGCGGGCACTACTAGCACAGATACGCAGTATTTT | CASSQAGTTSTDTQYF
. | TRBJ1-1 | TRBV5-1 | many | TGCGCCAGCAGCTCTGCCACCTACACTGAAGCTTTCTTT | CASSSATYTEAFF
. | TRBJ2-3 | TRBV9 | . | TGTGCCAGCAGCGGTAACCAGGGCCTTACGCAGTATTTT | CASSGNQGLTQYF
TRBD2 | TRBJ2-5 | TRBV5-6 | few | TGTGCCAGCAGCTTGGTTGCCGGGACTAGCGGGGGGATTCAAGAGACCCAGTACTTC | CASSLVAGTSGGIQETQYF
. | TRBJ1-4 | TRBV19 | few | TGTGCCAGTAGTCGGGGCAGAGAGGGGGCAACTAATGAAAAACTGTTTTTT | CASSRGREGATNEKLFF
TRBD2 | TRBJ2-1 | TRBV5-1 | . | TGCGCCAGCAGAGGTACTAGCGGGGATAAAGAGTTCTTC | CASRGTSGDKEFF
. | TRBJ2-3 | TRBV2 | once | TGTGCCACCAGCCCGGCCTGGGGCACAGATACGCAGTATTTT | CATSPAWGTDTQYF
TRBD1 | TRBJ2-5 | TRBV7-8 | many | TGTGCCAGCAGCCCCTTAACCAGGGGGCAAGTCGGAGAGACCCAGTACTTC | CASSPLTRGQVGETQYF
TRBD2 | TRBJ2-3 | TRBV7-2 | . | TGTGCCAGCAGCTTAGTGGGTAGCGGGGGGGATACGCAGTATTTT | CASSLVGSGGDTQYF
. | TRBJ2-4 | TRBV28 | . | TGTGCCAGCAGTTTAACGGGGTCGGGTGGCATTCAGTACTTC | CASSLTGSGGIQYF
. | TRBJ2-5 | TRBV21-1 | many | TGTGCCAGCTCGACTTACTCTCTCGGGTTAGCGGGGGCTCGGGGGCTGTACCGAGAGACCCAGTACTTC | CASSTYSLGLAGARGLYRETQYF
. | TRBJ1-2 | TRBV19 | . | TGTGCCAGTAGTATGGACAGCAAGTATGCCTACACCTTC | CASSMDSKYAYTF
. | TRBJ1-1 | TRBV19 | . | TGTGCCAGTACTAGAATGAACACTGAAGCTTTCTTT | CASTRMNTEAFF
. | TRBJ1-3 | TRBV11-2 | many | TGTGCCAGCAGCTTAGAGGGCAGCTCTGGAAACACCATATATTTT | CASSLEGSSGNTIYF
. | TRBJ2-7 | TRBV19 | . | TGTGCCAGTAGTGACCACCATGGGCTGGGGTCTTACGAGCAGTACTTC | CASSDHHGLGSYEQYF
. | TRBJ2-5 | TRBV5-1 | . | TGCGCCAGTTCCGGGGAAGAGACCCAGTACTTC | CASSGEETQYF
. | TRBJ1-4 | TRBV27 | . | TGTGCCAGCAGTTTTTGGGGGTCACAGGGAGGGAAACTGTTTTTT | CASSFWGSQGGKLFF
. | TRBJ1-6 | TRBV5-1 | few | TGCGCCAGCAGCCCGGCAGGGGTCTCACCCCTCCACTTT | CASSPAGVSPLHF
. | TRBJ1-2 | TRBV15 | once | TGTGCCACCAGCGCCTCCGGGAGCAAGAATCAAGGCTACACCTTC | CATSASGSKNQGYTF
. | TRBJ2-5 | TRBV5-1 | once | TGCGCCAGCAGCTCAACCCAGGGCAGAGGGGAGACCCAGTACTTC | CASSSTQGRGETQYF
. | TRBJ2-7 | TRBV27 | . | TGTGCCAGCAGTTCCCCCGGATTTAGCAACGAGCAGTACTTC | CASSSPGFSNEQYF
. | TRBJ2-1 | TRBV6-1 | . | TGTGCCAGCAGTGAAGATCAATGGAGTTACAATGAGCAGTTCTTC | CASSEDQWSYNEQFF
TRBD2 | TRBJ2-7 | TRBV7-6 | . | TGTGCCAGCCTCGGACTAGCGGGAGCCCGGGGGTCCTACGAGCAGTACTTC | CASLGLAGARGSYEQYF
TRBD1 | TRBJ1-6 | TRBV27 | . | TGTGCCAGCAAAGGGGACAGGGGAGAGAGTAGCAATTCACCCCTCCACTTT | CASKGDRGESSNSPLHF
. | TRBJ2-3 | TRBV10-3 | few | TGTGCCATCAGTAGGACACGGATAAGCACAGATACGCAGTATTTT | CAISRTRISTDTQYF
TRBD1 | TRBJ1-5 | TRBV6-1 | . | TGTGCCAGCATGGGACAGGAGTTAAATCAGCCCCAGCATTTT | CASMGQELNQPQHF
. | TRBJ2-1 | TRBV5-1 | . | TGCGCCAGCAGCTTCTTACGGTCAACCCCGAGCTCCTACAATGAGCAGTTCTTC | CASSFLRSTPSSYNEQFF
. | TRBJ2-1 | TRBV19 | . | TGTGCCAGTAGTAGATCATCTGGATGGCAAAGCTCCTACAATGAGCAGTTCTTC | CASSRSSGWQSSYNEQFF
. | TRBJ2-5 | TRBV5-8 | . | TGTGCCAGCAGCCTGACAGGCGAAGAGACCCAGTACTTC | CASSLTGEETQYF
. | TRBJ1-5 | TRBV2 | . | TGTGCCAGCAGTGATGCGGTGCAGGGGAGTCAGCCCCAGCATTTT | CASSDAVQGSQPQHF
. | TRBJ1-3 | TRBV27 | . | TGTGCCAGCAGCCCTTTGGGGGTAGGCTCTGGAAACACCATATATTTT | CASSPLGVGSGNTIYF
TRBD2 | TRBJ2-7 | TRBV13 | . | TGTGCCAGCAGCTTAGCGCCCGGGAGGTCCTACGAGCAGTACTTC | CASSLAPGRSYEQYF
. | TRBJ1-4 | TRBV7-9 | many | TGTGCCAGCAGCCACACTGCAACTAATGAAAAACTGTTTTTT | CASSHTATNEKLFF
. | TRBJ1-2 | TRBV5-1 | . | TGCGCCAGCAGCCTCCCCCCAGCGTATGGCTACACCTTC | CASSLPPAYGYTF
. | TRBJ1-5 | TRBV28 | . | TGTGCCAGCAGTTTAGCGTGGGGGGGTCCCCAGCATTTT | CASSLAWGGPQHF
TRBD2 | TRBJ2-3 | TRBV7-2 | few | TGTGCCAGCAGCTCCCAAGGCGGGAGGACAGATACGCAGTATTTT | CASSSQGGRTDTQYF
. | TRBJ1-4 | TRBV2 | many | TGTGCCAGCAGGATGACGGGAGCTAATGAAAAACTGTTTTTT | CASRMTGANEKLFF
TRBD1 | TRBJ1-5 | TRBV6-1 | . | TGTGCCAGCAGTGTCGGACAGGGTACTTTCAATCAGCCCCAGCATTTT | CASSVGQGTFNQPQHF
TRBD2 | TRBJ2-3 | TRBV28 | . | TGTGCCAGCAGTACCGTAGCGGGCCCCACAGATACGCAGTATTTT | CASSTVAGPTDTQYF
. | TRBJ1-4 | TRBV2 | . | TGTGCCAGCAGATATCGGCGGGGGGGGATAGAAAAACTGTTTTTT | CASRYRRGGIEKLFF
TRBD1 | TRBJ2-2 | TRBV5-1 | . | TGCGCCAGCAGCGCCAGGACAGGGGGTTCGTCCGGGGAGCTGTTTTTT | CASSARTGGSSGELFF
. | TRBJ2-5 | TRBV5-1 | . | TGCGCCAGCAGCTTGGGGTTAGGGCAGGGTATCCAAGAGACCCAGTACTTC | CASSLGLGQGIQETQYF
TRBD2 | TRBJ2-7 | TRBV5-1 | . | TGCGCCAGCAGTTACAGGACTAGCGGGAGGACATCCTACGAGCAGTACTTC | CASSYRTSGRTSYEQYF
. | TRBJ2-5 | TRBV2 | . | TGTGCCAGCAGTGATCGGGACAAAACCTCAGTAGAGACCCAGTACTTC | CASSDRDKTSVETQYF
. | TRBJ2-5 | TRBV28 | many | TGTGCCAGCAGTTTAGGGGGGGCGCCACGACTAGAGACCCAGTACTTC | CASSLGGAPRLETQYF
. | TRBJ1-2 | TRBV6-5 | . | TGTGCCAGCAGTTATTCACTTAACTATGGCTACACCTTC | CASSYSLNYGYTF
. | TRBJ2-5 | TRBV11-2 | . | TGTGCCAGCAGCCCATCTGAAGAAGAGACCCAGTACTTC | CASSPSEEETQYF
. | TRBJ2-2 | TRBV14 | few | TGTGCCAGCAGCCAAGGTCGGTACACCGGGGAGCTGTTTTTT | CASSQGRYTGELFF
. | TRBJ2-7 | TRBV7-6 | . | TGTGCCAGCAGCTTATCGGCAGGGGTCTACGAGCAGTACTTC | CASSLSAGVYEQYF
TRBD2 | TRBJ2-1 | TRBV28 | . | TGTGCCAGCAGATCCGGACTAGCGGGAGTCAATGAGCAGTTCTTC | CASRSGLAGVNEQFF
TRBD1 | TRBJ1-1 | TRBV19 | . | TGTGCCAGTAACAGACAGGGGGCATCTGAAGCTTTCTTT | CASNRQGASEAFF
TRBD1 | TRBJ1-5 | TRBV18 | . | TGTGCCAGCTCACCAAACGCGGGACAGTGGGGCAATCAGCCCCAGCATTTT | CASSPNAGQWGNQPQHF
. | TRBJ2-2 | TRBV5-1 | few | TGCGCCAGCAGCTTGGGAGAATCCGGGGAGCTGTTTTTT | CASSLGESGELFF
TRBD2 | TRBJ2-7 | TRBV5-1 | few | TGCGCCAGCAGCTTGGCCGGACTAGCCGCAAACTACGAGCAGTACTTC | CASSLAGLAANYEQYF